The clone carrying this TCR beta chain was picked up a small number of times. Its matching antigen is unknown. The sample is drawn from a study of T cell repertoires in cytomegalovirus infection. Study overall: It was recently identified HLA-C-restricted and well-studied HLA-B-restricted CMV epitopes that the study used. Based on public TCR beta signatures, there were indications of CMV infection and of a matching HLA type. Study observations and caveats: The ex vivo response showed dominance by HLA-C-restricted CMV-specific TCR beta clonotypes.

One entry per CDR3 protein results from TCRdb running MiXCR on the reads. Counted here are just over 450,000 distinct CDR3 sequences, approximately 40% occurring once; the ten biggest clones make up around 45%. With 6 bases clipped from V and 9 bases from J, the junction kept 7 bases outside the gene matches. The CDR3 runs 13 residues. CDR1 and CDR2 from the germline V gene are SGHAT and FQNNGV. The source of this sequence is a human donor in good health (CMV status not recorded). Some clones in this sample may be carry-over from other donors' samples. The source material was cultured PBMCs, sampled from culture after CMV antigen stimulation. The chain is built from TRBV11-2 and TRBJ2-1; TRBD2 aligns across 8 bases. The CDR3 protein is CASSSGNGLEQFF. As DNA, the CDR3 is TGTGCCAGCAGTAGCGGGAATGGCCTTGAGCAGTTCTTC.